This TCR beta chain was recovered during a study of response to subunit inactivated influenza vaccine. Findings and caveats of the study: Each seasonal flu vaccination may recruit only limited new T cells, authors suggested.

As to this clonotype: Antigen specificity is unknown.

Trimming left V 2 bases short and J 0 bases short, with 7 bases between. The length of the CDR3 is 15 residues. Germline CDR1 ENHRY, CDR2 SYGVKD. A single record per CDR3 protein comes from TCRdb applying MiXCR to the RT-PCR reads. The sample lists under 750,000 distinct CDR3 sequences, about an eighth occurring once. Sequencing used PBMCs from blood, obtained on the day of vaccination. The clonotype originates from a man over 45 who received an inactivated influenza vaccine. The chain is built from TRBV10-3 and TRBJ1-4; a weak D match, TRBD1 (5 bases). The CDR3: CAISEDRTTNEKLFF. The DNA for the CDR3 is TGTGCCATCAGTGAGGACAGAACAACTAATGAAAAACTGTTTTTT.